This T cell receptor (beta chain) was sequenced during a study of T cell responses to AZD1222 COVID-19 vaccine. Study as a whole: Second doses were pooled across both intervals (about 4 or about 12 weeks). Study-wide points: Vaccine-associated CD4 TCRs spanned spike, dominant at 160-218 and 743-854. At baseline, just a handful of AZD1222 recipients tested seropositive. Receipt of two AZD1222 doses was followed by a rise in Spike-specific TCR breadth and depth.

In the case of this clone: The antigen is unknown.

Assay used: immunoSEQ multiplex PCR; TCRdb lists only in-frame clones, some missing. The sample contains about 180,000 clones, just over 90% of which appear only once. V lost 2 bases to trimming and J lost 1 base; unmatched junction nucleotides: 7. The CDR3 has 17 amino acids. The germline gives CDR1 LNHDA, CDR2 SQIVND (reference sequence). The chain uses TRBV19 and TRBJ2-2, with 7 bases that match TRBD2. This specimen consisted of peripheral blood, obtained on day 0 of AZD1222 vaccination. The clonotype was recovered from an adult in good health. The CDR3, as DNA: TGTGCCAGTAGTATAAGGCTAGCGGAGCGGAACACCGGGGAGCTGTTTTTT. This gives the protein CASSIRLAERNTGELFF.